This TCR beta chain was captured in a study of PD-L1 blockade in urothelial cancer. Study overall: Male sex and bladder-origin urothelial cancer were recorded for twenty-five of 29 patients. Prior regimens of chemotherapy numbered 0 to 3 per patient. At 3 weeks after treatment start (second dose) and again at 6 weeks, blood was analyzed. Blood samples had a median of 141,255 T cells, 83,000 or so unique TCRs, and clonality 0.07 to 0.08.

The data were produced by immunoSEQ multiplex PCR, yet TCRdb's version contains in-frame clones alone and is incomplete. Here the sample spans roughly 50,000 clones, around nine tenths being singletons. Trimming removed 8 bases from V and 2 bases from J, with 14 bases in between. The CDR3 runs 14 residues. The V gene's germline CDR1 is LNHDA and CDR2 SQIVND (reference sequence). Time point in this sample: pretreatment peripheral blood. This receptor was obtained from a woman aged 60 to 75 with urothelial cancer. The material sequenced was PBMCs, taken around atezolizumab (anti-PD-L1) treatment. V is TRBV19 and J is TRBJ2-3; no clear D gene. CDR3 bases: TGTGCCAGTGTCGCGAGGTTTACCACAGATACGCAGTATTTT. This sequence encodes CASVARFTTDTQYF.